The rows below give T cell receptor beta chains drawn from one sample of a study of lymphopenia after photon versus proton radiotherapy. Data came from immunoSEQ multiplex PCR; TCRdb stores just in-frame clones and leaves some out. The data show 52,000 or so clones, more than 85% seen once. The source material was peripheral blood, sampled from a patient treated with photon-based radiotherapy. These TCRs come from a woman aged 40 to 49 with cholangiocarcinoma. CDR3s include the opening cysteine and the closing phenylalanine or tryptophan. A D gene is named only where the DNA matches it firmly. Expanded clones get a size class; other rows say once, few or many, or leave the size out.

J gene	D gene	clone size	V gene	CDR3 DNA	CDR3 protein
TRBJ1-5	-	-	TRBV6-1	TGTGCCAGCAGTTTAACACAGGAAAGCAATCAGCCCCAGCATTTT	CASSLTQESNQPQHF
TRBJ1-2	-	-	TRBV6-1	TGTGCCAGCAGTGAAAACCTGGACTATGGCTACACCTTC	CASSENLDYGYTF
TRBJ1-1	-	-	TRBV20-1	TGCAGTGCTAGAGTATCGGAAGCTTTCTTT	CSARVSEAFF
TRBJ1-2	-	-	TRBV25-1	TGTGCCAGCAGTGAATATTTTCCGGGCCTCGGGCTGGGCTACACCTTC	CASSEYFPGLGLGYTF
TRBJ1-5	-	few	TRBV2	TGTGCCAGCAGGAGGGACAAGAATAGCAATCAGCCCCAGCATTTT	CASRRDKNSNQPQHF
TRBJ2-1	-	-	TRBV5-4	TGTGCCAGCAGCTTCTGGGGCGCCGGCAATGAGCAGTTCTTC	CASSFWGAGNEQFF
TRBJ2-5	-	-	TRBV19	TGTGCCAGTAGCGTTGCGGCGGAGTACAGGGATTTCTTGGAGACCCAGTACTTC	CASSVAAEYRDFLETQYF
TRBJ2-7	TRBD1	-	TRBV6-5	TGTGCCAGCAGCCTCGGGACAGGGTCGTACGAGCAGTACTTC	CASSLGTGSYEQYF
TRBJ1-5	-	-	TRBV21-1	TGTGCCAGCAGCCTCTATTGGGGCAATCAGCCCCAGCATTTT	CASSLYWGNQPQHF
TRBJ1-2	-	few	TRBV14	TGTGCCAGCTCCGGGACTCCTAAGGAAGGCTACACCTTC	CASSGTPKEGYTF
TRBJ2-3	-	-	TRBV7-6	TGTGCCAGCAGCTTACCGCGGGATACGCAGTATTTT	CASSLPRDTQYF
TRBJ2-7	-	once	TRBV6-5	TGTGCCAGCAGTTACACTCCGGGACAAGCCTACGAGCAGTACTTC	CASSYTPGQAYEQYF
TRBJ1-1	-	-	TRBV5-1	TGCGCCAGCAGCTTGTCCGGAGGTGTAGCTTTCTTT	CASSLSGGVAFF
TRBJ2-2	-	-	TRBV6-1	TGTGCCAGCAGTGAAGATTCTGTCCCCGGGGAGCTGTTTTTT	CASSEDSVPGELFF
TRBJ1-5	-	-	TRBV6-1	TGTGCCAGCAGTGGCGACAGTCTACTGACCTCTTCCAATCAGCCCCAGCATTTT	CASSGDSLLTSSNQPQHF
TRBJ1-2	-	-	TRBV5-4	TGTGCCAGCAGCCCACCCGGCTTAACTTCGGGCGGCTATGGCTACACCTTC	CASSPPGLTSGGYGYTF
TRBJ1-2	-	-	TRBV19	TGTGCCAGTAATGAGGGAACTAACTATGGCTACACCTTC	CASNEGTNYGYTF
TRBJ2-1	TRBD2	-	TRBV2	TGTGCCAGCTCGGGACTAGCGGCAGGATACAATGAGCAGTTCTTC	CASSGLAAGYNEQFF
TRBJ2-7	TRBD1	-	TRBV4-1	TGCGCCAGCAGCCAAGGGACAGGGGGCTCCTACGAGCAGTACTTC	CASSQGTGGSYEQYF
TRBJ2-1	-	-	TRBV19	TGTGCCAGTAGACACCCGGGCCTCAGAATGGGTGAGCAGTTCTTC	CASRHPGLRMGEQFF
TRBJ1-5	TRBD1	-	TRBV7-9	TGTGCCAGCAGCTTACAACAGGGGAGCGGTCAGGGGCCCCAGCATTTT	CASSLQQGSGQGPQHF
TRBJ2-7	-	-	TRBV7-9	TGTGCCATCCCGAGGACAGAAAACGAGCAGTACTTC	CAIPRTENEQYF
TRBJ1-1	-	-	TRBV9	TGTGCCAGCAGCGTTTCCCGGAACACTGAAGCTTTCTTT	CASSVSRNTEAFF
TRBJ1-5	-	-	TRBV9	TGTGCCAGCAGCCCCTCGGCGCGTGGGCCCCAGCATTTT	CASSPSARGPQHF
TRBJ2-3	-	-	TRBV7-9	TGTGCCAGCAGCTTAAATCCCCTACTGGGATCTAGCACAGATACGCAGTATTTT	CASSLNPLLGSSTDTQYF
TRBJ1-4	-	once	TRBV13	TGTGCCAGCAGCCAGGGTGGGTTGGGGGAAAAACTGTTTTTT	CASSQGGLGEKLFF
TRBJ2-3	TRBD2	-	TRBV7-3	TGTGCCAGCAGTTACAAGCGGGGGGTCACGAATACGCAGTATTTT	CASSYKRGVTNTQYF
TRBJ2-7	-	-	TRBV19	TGTGCCAGTAGTATAGGCCCCATCTCAACCCCCTCCTACGAGCAGTACTTC	CASSIGPISTPSYEQYF
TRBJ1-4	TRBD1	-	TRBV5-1	TGCGCCAGCAGCCGGGACAGCACGCCTAATGAAAAACTGTTTTTT	CASSRDSTPNEKLFF
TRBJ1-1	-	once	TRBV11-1	TGTGCCAGCAGCTTAATGGCAGGGTCCAGTACCGACACTGAAGCTTTCTTT	CASSLMAGSSTDTEAFF
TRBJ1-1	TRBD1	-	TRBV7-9	TGTGCCAGCAGCTATACAGGGGGCGCAACCGAAGCTTTCTTT	CASSYTGGATEAFF
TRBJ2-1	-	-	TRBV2	TGTGCCAGCAGCCCTCCCCGGGGCCAAACCGAAAATGAGCAGTTCTTC	CASSPPRGQTENEQFF
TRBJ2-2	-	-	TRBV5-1	TGCGCCAGCAGCCCGGGACAGAACACCGGGGAGCTGTTTTTT	CASSPGQNTGELFF
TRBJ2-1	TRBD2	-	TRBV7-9	TGTGCCAGCAGCAACAGCGGGGGGGTTTCCTACAATGAGCAGTTCTTC	CASSNSGGVSYNEQFF
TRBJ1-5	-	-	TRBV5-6	TGTGCCAGCAGCCCCCCCGGGACGGAGAATCAGCCCCAGCATTTT	CASSPPGTENQPQHF
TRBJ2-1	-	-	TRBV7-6	TGTGCCAGCAGCCTTGTTGAGTACAATGAGCAGTTCTTC	CASSLVEYNEQFF
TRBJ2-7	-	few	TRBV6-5	TGTGCCAGTAACTCAGGGGGACTCGGGGACTACGAGCAGTACTTC	CASNSGGLGDYEQYF
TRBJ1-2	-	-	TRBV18	TGTGCCAGCTCACTGACTGACTCCTATGGCTACACCTTC	CASSLTDSYGYTF
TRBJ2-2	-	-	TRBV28	TGTGCCAGCAGTAAATACGCCTCTCGGGCCGGGGAGCTGTTTTTT	CASSKYASRAGELFF
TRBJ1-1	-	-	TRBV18	TGTGCCAGCTCACCACCGGCAGGGGAAGCTTTCTTT	CASSPPAGEAFF
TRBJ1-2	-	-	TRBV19	TGTGCCAGTAGTCCGGACCGGGTAAACTATGGCTACACCTTC	CASSPDRVNYGYTF
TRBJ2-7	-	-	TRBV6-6	TGTGCCAGCAGTTACTCGAGTCGGGTCGCCTACGAGCAGTACTTC	CASSYSSRVAYEQYF
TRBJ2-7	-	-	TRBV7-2	TGTGCCAGCAGCTCTAGGACAGCCTACGAGCAGTACTTC	CASSSRTAYEQYF
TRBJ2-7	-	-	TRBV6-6	TGTGCCAGCAGTTACCCGGGGTCCTACGAGCAGTACTTC	CASSYPGSYEQYF
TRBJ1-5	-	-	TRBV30	TGTGCCTGGAGTTCAAGGGATAATCAGCCCCAGCATTTT	CAWSSRDNQPQHF
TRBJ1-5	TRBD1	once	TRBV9	TGTGCCAGCAGCGCGACAGGGGGCAATCAGCCCCAGCATTTT	CASSATGGNQPQHF
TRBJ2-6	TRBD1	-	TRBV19	TGTGCCAGTAGTGGGACAGAGCGGCTCTCTGGGGCCAACGTCCTGACTTTC	CASSGTERLSGANVLTF
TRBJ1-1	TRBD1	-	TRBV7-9	TGTGCCAGCAGCTCGTCCACAGGGGACACTGAAGCTTTCTTT	CASSSSTGDTEAFF
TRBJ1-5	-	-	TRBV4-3	TGCGCCAGCAGCCAAGAAGCAGGGGAATGGCAGCCCCAGCATTTT	CASSQEAGEWQPQHF